These T cell receptor beta chains were read from a single sample in a study of T cells in Graves' hyperthyroidism and ophthalmopathy. TCRdb used MiXCR to reprocess the multiplex PCR reads, holding one entry per CDR3 protein. The repertoire holds around 690,000 distinct CDR3 sequences, roughly 17% seen once, with 15% to 18% in the top ten. The sequenced sample was blood. These receptor sequences come from a middle-aged man with Graves' hyperthyroidism. Both conserved end residues are part of each CDR3. Each record gives: D gene, J gene, clone size, V gene, CDR3 protein, CDR3 DNA. A D gene is named only where the DNA matches it firmly. Clone size is shown for a subset of rows, as once, few, many or a class of expanded clone.

D gene: TRBD1; J gene: TRBJ2-5; clone size: many; V gene: TRBV18; CDR3 protein: CASSPPLLGQVRTQYF; CDR3 DNA: TGTGCCAGCTCACCACCGCTGTTGGGACAGGTTCGGACCCAGTACTTC
D gene: -; J gene: TRBJ2-7; clone size: -; V gene: TRBV5-6; CDR3 protein: CASSLERGANYEQYF; CDR3 DNA: TGTGCCAGCAGCTTGGAACGGGGGGCGAACTACGAGCAGTACTTC
D gene: TRBD1; J gene: TRBJ2-7; clone size: few; V gene: TRBV20-1; CDR3 protein: CSAVTDSGGYEQYF; CDR3 DNA: TGCAGTGCCGTAACAGATTCAGGGGGTTACGAGCAGTACTTC
D gene: TRBD2; J gene: TRBJ2-1; clone size: -; V gene: TRBV5-1; CDR3 protein: CASTPSGSIHNEQFF; CDR3 DNA: TGCGCCAGCACGCCCAGCGGGAGTATCCACAATGAGCAGTTCTTC
D gene: -; J gene: TRBJ2-4; clone size: many; V gene: TRBV28; CDR3 protein: CASSFPAAAKNIQYF; CDR3 DNA: TGTGCCAGCAGTTTCCCCGCGGCAGCCAAAAACATTCAGTACTTC
D gene: -; J gene: TRBJ2-3; clone size: -; V gene: TRBV7-2; CDR3 protein: CASSLTGGRTDTQYF; CDR3 DNA: TGTGCCAGCAGCTTAACCGGGGGCCGCACAGATACGCAGTATTTT
D gene: TRBD2; J gene: TRBJ2-1; clone size: -; V gene: TRBV7-9; CDR3 protein: CASRPTTSVSEQFF; CDR3 DNA: TGTGCCAGCAGACCCACTACTAGCGTTAGTGAGCAGTTCTTC
D gene: -; J gene: TRBJ2-7; clone size: few; V gene: TRBV19; CDR3 protein: CASSKGTETYEQYF; CDR3 DNA: TGTGCCAGTAGCAAAGGGACTGAGACCTACGAGCAGTACTTC
D gene: -; J gene: TRBJ1-4; clone size: many; V gene: TRBV2; CDR3 protein: CASSELVKGEKLFF; CDR3 DNA: TGTGCCAGCAGTGAACTGGTAAAGGGGGAAAAACTGTTTTTT
D gene: -; J gene: TRBJ2-5; clone size: many; V gene: TRBV18; CDR3 protein: CASSDGQETQYF; CDR3 DNA: TGTGCCAGCTCAGATGGACAAGAGACCCAGTACTTC
D gene: TRBD1; J gene: TRBJ1-5; clone size: -; V gene: TRBV5-8; CDR3 protein: CASSKGQGSNQPQHF; CDR3 DNA: TGTGCCAGCAGCAAAGGACAGGGAAGTAATCAGCCCCAGCATTTT
D gene: TRBD1; J gene: TRBJ2-5; clone size: -; V gene: TRBV6-1; CDR3 protein: CASSDQDRGRETQYF; CDR3 DNA: TGTGCCAGCAGCGACCAGGACAGGGGGCGAGAGACCCAGTACTTC
D gene: TRBD2; J gene: TRBJ2-7; clone size: -; V gene: TRBV9; CDR3 protein: CASSVGASGTYEQYF; CDR3 DNA: TGTGCCAGCAGCGTAGGTGCTAGCGGGACCTACGAGCAGTACTTC
D gene: TRBD2; J gene: TRBJ2-3; clone size: -; V gene: TRBV19; CDR3 protein: CASSTTSGEPTDTQYF; CDR3 DNA: TGTGCCAGTAGTACCACTAGCGGGGAACCCACAGATACGCAGTATTTT
D gene: TRBD2; J gene: TRBJ2-7; clone size: many; V gene: TRBV2; CDR3 protein: CASSGRSGRSASEQYF; CDR3 DNA: TGTGCCAGCAGTGGTCGTAGCGGGAGGTCCGCTAGCGAGCAGTACTTC
D gene: -; J gene: TRBJ1-1; clone size: few; V gene: TRBV5-1; CDR3 protein: CASSPSIGGGDAEAFF; CDR3 DNA: TGCGCCAGCAGCCCCTCGATCGGGGGGGGGGACGCTGAAGCTTTCTTT
D gene: -; J gene: TRBJ2-3; clone size: many; V gene: TRBV29-1; CDR3 protein: CSVGEDTQYF; CDR3 DNA: TGCAGCGTTGGCGAAGATACGCAGTATTTT
D gene: -; J gene: TRBJ1-1; clone size: few; V gene: TRBV29-1; CDR3 protein: CSTDEAFF; CDR3 DNA: TGCAGCACCGATGAAGCTTTCTTT
D gene: TRBD2; J gene: TRBJ2-3; clone size: many; V gene: TRBV27; CDR3 protein: CASSNGLVRGTQYF; CDR3 DNA: TGTGCCAGCAGTAACGGACTAGTCCGGGGTACGCAGTATTTT
D gene: TRBD1; J gene: TRBJ2-7; clone size: many; V gene: TRBV2; CDR3 protein: CASSVTGYEQYF; CDR3 DNA: TGTGCCAGCAGTGTGACAGGGTACGAGCAGTACTTC
D gene: TRBD1; J gene: TRBJ1-1; clone size: many; V gene: TRBV28; CDR3 protein: CASSLEQGGTEAFF; CDR3 DNA: TGTGCCAGCAGTTTAGAACAGGGGGGGACTGAAGCTTTCTTT
D gene: -; J gene: TRBJ2-3; clone size: -; V gene: TRBV19; CDR3 protein: CASSIGSTDTQYF; CDR3 DNA: TGTGCCAGTAGTATAGGGAGCACAGATACGCAGTATTTT
D gene: TRBD1; J gene: TRBJ2-3; clone size: many; V gene: TRBV5-1; CDR3 protein: CASSLPTGGADTQYF; CDR3 DNA: TGCGCCAGCAGCTTACCGACAGGGGGAGCAGATACGCAGTATTTT
D gene: TRBD1; J gene: TRBJ1-1; clone size: few; V gene: TRBV7-9; CDR3 protein: CASSANRGRATEAFF; CDR3 DNA: TGTGCCAGCAGCGCGAACAGGGGGCGAGCCACTGAAGCTTTCTTT
D gene: -; J gene: TRBJ2-3; clone size: few; V gene: TRBV18; CDR3 protein: CASSPQGATDTQYF; CDR3 DNA: TGTGCCAGCTCACCACAAGGGGCAACAGATACGCAGTATTTT
D gene: TRBD1; J gene: TRBJ2-7; clone size: -; V gene: TRBV13; CDR3 protein: CASSLSVGQWSSEQYF; CDR3 DNA: TGTGCCAGCAGCTTAAGTGTGGGACAGTGGTCCTCCGAGCAGTACTTC
D gene: TRBD2; J gene: TRBJ2-3; clone size: many; V gene: TRBV28; CDR3 protein: CASSQTSGSKVDTQYF; CDR3 DNA: TGTGCCAGCAGTCAGACTAGCGGGAGTAAGGTGGATACGCAGTATTTT
D gene: TRBD1; J gene: TRBJ2-7; clone size: -; V gene: TRBV19; CDR3 protein: CASSHNPGQGYEQYF; CDR3 DNA: TGTGCCAGTAGTCACAACCCCGGACAGGGATACGAGCAGTACTTC
D gene: -; J gene: TRBJ2-5; clone size: many; V gene: TRBV12-3/TRBV12-4; CDR3 protein: CASRYRVAEETQYF; CDR3 DNA: TGTGCCAGCAGATACCGAGTAGCGGAAGAGACCCAGTACTTC
D gene: TRBD1; J gene: TRBJ1-4; clone size: many; V gene: TRBV12-3/TRBV12-4; CDR3 protein: CASSPGTGVEKLFF; CDR3 DNA: TGTGCCAGCAGCCCCGGGACAGGGGTAGAAAAACTGTTTTTT
D gene: TRBD1; J gene: TRBJ1-5; clone size: many; V gene: TRBV2; CDR3 protein: CASSWGQGASQPQHF; CDR3 DNA: TGTGCCAGCAGTTGGGGACAGGGGGCCAGTCAGCCCCAGCATTTT
D gene: TRBD1; J gene: TRBJ2-7; clone size: many; V gene: TRBV6-1; CDR3 protein: CASSRAGTGAYEQYF; CDR3 DNA: TGTGCCAGCAGTCGTGCCGGGACAGGGGCCTACGAGCAGTACTTC
D gene: TRBD1; J gene: TRBJ2-1; clone size: many; V gene: TRBV13; CDR3 protein: CASSIRQGFSYNEQFF; CDR3 DNA: TGTGCCAGCAGCATCCGACAGGGATTCTCCTACAATGAGCAGTTCTTC
D gene: -; J gene: TRBJ2-3; clone size: many; V gene: TRBV12-3/TRBV12-4; CDR3 protein: CASSGSQIPLPTDTQYF; CDR3 DNA: TGTGCCAGCTCCGGGAGTCAAATCCCGCTACCCACAGATACGCAGTATTTT
D gene: -; J gene: TRBJ2-7; clone size: many; V gene: TRBV27; CDR3 protein: CASSHKGYSYEQYF; CDR3 DNA: TGTGCCAGCAGTCACAAGGGATATTCCTACGAGCAGTACTTC
D gene: TRBD2; J gene: TRBJ2-1; clone size: many; V gene: TRBV11-2; CDR3 protein: CASSSDSGRAGNEQFF; CDR3 DNA: TGTGCCAGCAGCTCCGATAGCGGGAGGGCCGGGAATGAGCAGTTCTTC
D gene: TRBD2; J gene: TRBJ2-1; clone size: few; V gene: TRBV20-1; CDR3 protein: CSAGDPAGVGQFF; CDR3 DNA: TGCAGTGCAGGGGACCCAGCGGGAGTAGGGCAGTTCTTC